What follows are 19 T cell receptor beta chains derived from one specimen sequenced in a study of preoperative IRX-2 immunotherapy in early breast cancer. Treatment specified: preoperative locoregional IRX-2 cytokine immunotherapy. Produced via immunoSEQ multiplex PCR; TCRdb's table is partial and in-frame only. Here the sample spans 34,000 or so clones, less than 90% being singletons. Material: lymph node tissue, obtained from a patient treated with IRX-2 immunotherapy. The receptors were gathered from a human donor with breast cancer.

This chain connects TRBV11-3 to TRBJ2-7; D is uncertain. V was pared by 3 bases and J by 4 bases, with 13 bases between. The CDR3 runs 14 residues. Per germline, CDR1 SGHNT and CDR2 YENEEA. The CDR3 protein is CASSLDLGRYEQYF. The CDR3 DNA reads as TGTGCCAGCAGCTTGGATCTAGGAAGGTACGAGCAGTACTTC.

This sequence joins TRBV6-7 and TRBJ2-7; D might be TRBD1 (7 bases). TRBV6-7 is placed among ORFs of uncertain function. Between the trimmed V and J ends, which lost 2 bases and 4 bases, there was a span of 15 bases. This CDR3 has 15 residues. This CDR3 is CASSYGRTGPYEQYF. The CDR3 DNA follows: TGTGCCAGCAGTTACGGGAGGACAGGACCTTACGAGCAGTACTTC.

This rearrangement joins TRBV1 to TRBJ2-1; TRBD1 reflects the table's D call only, with no check against the DNA. TRBV1 is noted as a pseudogene. CDR3 length: 19 amino acids. CDR3 sequence reads: CASSRTGGPPAGGYNEQFF. The CDR3 DNA reads as TGCGCCAGCAGCCGGACAGGGGGACCCCCCGCGGGGGGCTACAATGAGCAGTTCTTC.

The chain has TRBV18 and TRBJ2-6; 7 nucleotides align to TRBD1. This CDR3 has 17 amino acids. J gave up 0 bases and V 3 bases, and 5 bases lay outside the gene matches. Germline V lookup: CDR1 KGHSH, CDR2 LQKENI. The CDR3 DNA sequence: TGTGCCAGCTCACCTTACGACAGGGCCTCTGGGGCCAACGTCCTGACTTTC. Its protein is CASSPYDRASGANVLTF. Complete variable domain (other parts from reference TRBV18 and TRBJ2-6): NAGVMQNPRHLVRRRGQEARLRCSPMKGHSHVYWYRQLPEEGLKFMVYLQKENIIDESGMPKERFSAEFPKEGPSILRIQQVVRGDSAAYFCASSPYDRASGANVLTFGAGSRLTVL.

The chain has TRBV6-8 and TRBJ2-7, with 9 bases that match TRBD1. The trim removed 0 bases at V and 3 bases at J, leaving 6 bases unmatched. The germline gives CDR1 MNHGY, CDR2 SAAAGT. This CDR3 is built from 16 residues. DNA of the CDR3: TGTGCCAGCAGTTACTCTGGGACAGGGACCGACTACGAGCAGTACTTC. It codes for CASSYSGTGTDYEQYF.

J is TRBJ2-7 and V is TRBV19; 7 bases are a match to TRBD2. Germline V CDR1 and CDR2: LNHDA, SQIVND (reference sequence). CDR3 length: 15 amino acids. Trimming removed 4 bases from V and 6 bases from J; junction bases left unmatched: 12. The CDR3: CASSNTGWGGLEQYF. DNA for the CDR3: TGTGCCAGTAGTAATACCGGATGGGGGGGTCTCGAGCAGTACTTC.

The chain couples TRBV11-3 to TRBJ1-4, with D possibly TRBD1 on 5 matching bases. There are 15 residues in the CDR3. Germline CDR1 is SGHNT and CDR2 is YENEEA. The germline V and J ends were trimmed by 3 bases and 3 bases, with 11 bases remaining between them. CDR3 coding DNA: TGTGCCAGCAGCTTGAGGTCAGGGCCTAATGAAAAACTGTTTTTT. Translating gives CASSLRSGPNEKLFF.

This chain uses TRBV6-7 with TRBJ2-1; 12 nucleotides match TRBD2. TRBV6-7 is recorded as an ORF, its role being uncertain. Trimming removed 8 bases from V and 5 bases from J; junction bases left unmatched: 7. This CDR3 has 15 amino acids. CDR3 nucleotides: TGTGCCAGCCGTGGCCGACTAGCGGGGGACAATGAGCAGTTCTTC. Protein: CASRGRLAGDNEQFF.

The CDR3 is CASSRRTWNTEAFF. The CDR3 region has the DNA TGTGCCAGCAGTCGGAGAACATGGAACACTGAAGCTTTCTTT. The chain is built from TRBV6-8 and TRBJ1-1; no clear D. The CDR3 spans 14 residues. Germline CDR1 and CDR2: MNHGY and SAAAGT. With 5 bases removed from V and 1 base from J, the gap between germline ends came to 11 bases.

J is TRBJ1-4 and V is TRBV16; TRBD1 is a possible D gene (5 bases). The CDR3 contains 13 residues. Germline assignment: CDR1 KGHSY and CDR2 FQNENV. Deletions cut 5 bases from V and 12 bases from J, with 16 bases between. CDR3 nucleotide sequence: TGTGCCAGCAGCTTTAGCCCTCAAGGGGAACTGTTTTTT. Amino acids: CASSFSPQGELFF.

This clone was recorded only once. The chain couples TRBV29-1 to TRBJ1-3; tentative D call: TRBD1 (5 bases). The CDR3 is made up of 13 amino acids. The V gene's germline CDR1 is SQVTM and CDR2 ANQGSEA. The V end lost 7 bases, the J end lost 4 bases, and 14 bases lay between the germline ends. The CDR3 loop reads CSAPGVSGNTIYF. CDR3 coding DNA: TGCAGCGCCCCGGGGGTTTCAGGAAACACCATATATTTT.

The rearrangement uses TRBV9 and TRBJ1-2; no reliable D call. The CDR3 length is 12 residues. Germline V gene data show CDR1 as SGDLS and CDR2 as YYNGEE. V was trimmed by 0 bases and J by 4 bases, leaving 4 bases between them. In DNA form, the CDR3 reads TGTGCCAGCAGCGTAGGGATCTATGGCTACACCTTC. It yields the protein CASSVGIYGYTF.

The rearrangement joins TRBV11-3 to TRBJ1-1; TRBD1 agrees at 9 bases. Trimming took 5 bases from V and 6 from J; bases not matched to a gene: 7. CDR1 and CDR2 (germline): SGHNT, YENEEA. The CDR3 is made up of 14 amino acids. Here the CDR3 DNA reads TGTGCCAGCAGCCCTTGGACAGGGGCGGCTGAAGCTTTCTTT. This sequence encodes CASSPWTGAAEAFF.

The CDR3 protein is CASSYVGENIQYF. As DNA, the CDR3 is TGTGCCAGCAGTTACGTTGGCGAGAACATTCAGTACTTC. This chain uses TRBV6-8 with TRBJ2-4; D is unclear. Trimming stripped 2 bases from V and 7 bases from J, with 9 bases between. CDR1 and CDR2 from the germline V gene are MNHGY and SAAAGT. The CDR3 length is 13 residues.

This chain joins TRBV19 and TRBJ2-7; D call uncertain. V was cut by 5 bases and J by 0 bases, with 11 bases left in between. The V gene's germline CDR1 is LNHDA and CDR2 SQIVND (reference sequence). The CDR3 contains 14 residues. The CDR3 nucleotides are TGTGCCAGTAGTTCACCCGGTATCTCCTACGAGCAGTACTTC. Translation gives CASSSPGISYEQYF.

This clone showed up just once. The chain has TRBV29-1 and TRBJ2-3; D is perhaps TRBD1 (6 bases). Germline V gene data show CDR1 as SQVTM and CDR2 as ANQGSEA. This CDR3 region has 14 residues. Trimming took off 2 bases at V and 2 bases at J, with 11 bases between the two ends. CDR3 loop: CSVEWGPLTDTQYF. In nucleotides, the CDR3 is TGCAGCGTTGAATGGGGGCCGCTCACAGATACGCAGTATTTT.

The J gene is TRBJ2-1, the V gene TRBV30; the match to TRBD2 covers 15 bases. After removal of 4 bases from V and 16 bases from J, the junction contained 11 bases not matched to a gene. The germline CDR1 and CDR2 sequences are GTSNPN and SVGIG (reference sequence). The CDR3 has 14 amino acids. The CDR3: CAWTYGLAGGPSFF. CDR3 DNA: TGTGCCTGGACCTACGGACTAGCGGGAGGGCCGAGCTTCTTC.

The J gene is TRBJ2-5, the V gene TRBV14; 7 positions match TRBD1. This CDR3 spans 14 amino acids. Germline V gene lookup returns CDR1 SGHDN and CDR2 FVKESK. Losses at the gene ends were 4 bases for V and 3 bases for J; bases not matched to a gene: 5. The CDR3 protein is CASSRQGVEETQYF. The CDR3 region has the DNA TGTGCCAGCAGCCGACAGGGAGTAGAAGAGACCCAGTACTTC.

V is TRBV8-2 and J is TRBJ2-7; the table's TRBD1 call for D was not verified on the DNA. TRBV8-2 is a pseudogene. The CDR3 extends over 13 amino acids. The CDR3 DNA reads as TGTGCCAGCAGTTTATACGACAGTTACGAGCAGTACTTC. Encoded protein: CASSLYDSYEQYF.